A selection of T cell receptor beta chains follows, all from one sample in a study of T cells in Graves' hyperthyroidism and ophthalmopathy. TCRdb recomputed calls from the multiplex PCR reads with MiXCR, one row per CDR3 protein. This table holds hundreds of thousands of distinct CDR3 sequences, just under 20% found once. The sample was blood. All receptors come from a man aged 35 to 55 with Graves' ophthalmopathy. Both conserved end residues are part of each CDR3. A D gene is named only where the DNA matches it firmly.

D	V	J	CDR3
.	TRBV15	TRBJ2-3	CATSRDQGPDTQYF
TRBD1	TRBV13	TRBJ2-3	CASGQGANTDTQYF
.	TRBV2	TRBJ1-5	CASSDRVGRQPQHF
.	TRBV3-1	TRBJ1-2	CASSQPPRYGYTF
.	TRBV28	TRBJ2-6	CASSPLPVGANVLTF
.	TRBV6-1	TRBJ2-7	CASSSPATGVSYEQYF
.	TRBV20-1	TRBJ1-2	CSAPPGTSYGYTF
.	TRBV5-1	TRBJ2-1	CASSLAQDLYNEQFF
TRBD1	TRBV6-1	TRBJ2-7	CASSKDRGHEQYF
TRBD1	TRBV5-6	TRBJ2-7	CASSTGQIHEQYF
TRBD1	TRBV19	TRBJ1-1	CASSIDSGTGAYTEAFF
.	TRBV7-9	TRBJ2-3	CASSLPRSDTQYF
.	TRBV28	TRBJ2-7	CTSRTGMDFSYEQYF
.	TRBV7-2	TRBJ2-7	CASSPRPGPWGREQYF
TRBD2	TRBV20-1	TRBJ2-3	CSAPGGGLVTDTQYF
.	TRBV6-1	TRBJ1-1	CASSPTFLETTEAFF
.	TRBV6-2/TRBV6-3	TRBJ1-1	CASSPESPNTEAFF
TRBD2	TRBV12-3/TRBV12-4	TRBJ2-1	CASSLRTSGEQFF
.	TRBV6-2/TRBV6-3	TRBJ2-2	CASTPLGTPNTGELFF
TRBD1	TRBV6-6	TRBJ2-7	CASSYPASRQGANEQYF
.	TRBV4-3	TRBJ2-4	CASSQEGTGENIQYF
.	TRBV29-1	TRBJ2-7	CSVEGPGGEQYF
TRBD1	TRBV11-2	TRBJ2-1	CASSLGQAGYEQFF
.	TRBV28	TRBJ2-3	CASSLLQKPTDTQYF
.	TRBV9	TRBJ2-1	CASSHRSNQPSEQFF
.	TRBV6-1	TRBJ2-7	CASSPGGRPSYEQYF
.	TRBV4-3	TRBJ2-3	CASSSRELGTDTQYF
.	TRBV5-1	TRBJ1-4	CASKQTATNEKLFF
.	TRBV5-5	TRBJ2-3	CASSLMGTRGGTDTQYF
TRBD2	TRBV6-1	TRBJ2-4	CASGGLAGVAKNIQYF
TRBD2	TRBV6-2/TRBV6-3	TRBJ2-3	CASTPPGGRGRTDTQYF
.	TRBV2	TRBJ2-7	CASSGELESYEQYF
TRBD2	TRBV20-1	TRBJ2-3	CSARVAGGPGTQYF
TRBD1	TRBV12-3/TRBV12-4	TRBJ2-5	CASTARDRRQETQYF
TRBD1	TRBV12-3/TRBV12-4	TRBJ1-2	CASLETNRGGDGYTF
.	TRBV12-3/TRBV12-4	TRBJ2-1	CASRLRGEQFF
TRBD1	TRBV28	TRBJ1-3	CASSLGQPGNTIYF
.	TRBV7-9	TRBJ2-6	CASSLVGTSNVLTF
.	TRBV30	TRBJ2-1	CAWSPGTPLNEQFF
.	TRBV19	TRBJ1-4	CASSIGARLNEKLFF
.	TRBV7-7	TRBJ2-5	CASSLLAATQETQYF
.	TRBV5-5	TRBJ1-2	CASRLRSGILANYGYTF
.	TRBV10-3	TRBJ2-5	CAISSGQETQYF
.	TRBV12-3/TRBV12-4	TRBJ1-5	CASRQGRDQPQHF
TRBD1	TRBV11-2	TRBJ1-2	CASSWHRDRGVYGYTF